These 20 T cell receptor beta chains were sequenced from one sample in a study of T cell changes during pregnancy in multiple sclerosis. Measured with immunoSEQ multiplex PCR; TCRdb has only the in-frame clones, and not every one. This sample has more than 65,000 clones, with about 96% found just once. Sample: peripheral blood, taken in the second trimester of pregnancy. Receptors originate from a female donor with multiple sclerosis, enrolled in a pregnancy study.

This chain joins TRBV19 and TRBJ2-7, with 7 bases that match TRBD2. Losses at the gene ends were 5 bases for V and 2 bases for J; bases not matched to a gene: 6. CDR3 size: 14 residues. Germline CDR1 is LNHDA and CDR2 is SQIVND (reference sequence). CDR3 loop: CASSFGLAAYEQYF. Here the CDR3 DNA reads TGTGCCAGTAGTTTCGGCCTAGCGGCCTACGAGCAGTACTTC.

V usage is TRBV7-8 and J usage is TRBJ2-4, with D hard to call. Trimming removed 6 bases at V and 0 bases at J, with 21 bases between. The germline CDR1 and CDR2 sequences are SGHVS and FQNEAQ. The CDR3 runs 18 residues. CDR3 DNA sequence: TGTGCCAGCAGTCTCCGTCCGGTCCCCTCTGGAGCCAAAAACATTCAGTACTTC. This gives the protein CASSLRPVPSGAKNIQYF.

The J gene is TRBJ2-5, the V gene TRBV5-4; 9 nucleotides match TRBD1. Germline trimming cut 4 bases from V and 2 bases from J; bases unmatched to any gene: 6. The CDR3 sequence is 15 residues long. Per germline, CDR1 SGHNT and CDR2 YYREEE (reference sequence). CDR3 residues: CASSGAGQGQETQYF. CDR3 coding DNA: TGTGCCAGCAGCGGGGCGGGACAGGGACAAGAGACCCAGTACTTC.

CDR3 sequence (DNA): TGTGCCAGCAGTTTAGACAGCTCATACGAGCAGTACTTC. Translation gives CASSLDSSYEQYF. The genes are TRBV27 and TRBJ2-7, with D perhaps TRBD1 (5 bases). Trimming removed 2 bases from V and 4 bases from J, with 9 bases in between. Germline assignment: CDR1 MNHEY and CDR2 SMNVEV (reference sequence). The CDR3 is 13 amino acids.

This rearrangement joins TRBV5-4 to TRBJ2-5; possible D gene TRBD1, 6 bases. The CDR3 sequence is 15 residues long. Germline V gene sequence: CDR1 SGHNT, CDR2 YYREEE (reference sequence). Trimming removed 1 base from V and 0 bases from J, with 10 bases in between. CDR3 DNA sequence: TGTGCCAGCAGCTTGAAAGGGGGTTACCAAGAGACCCAGTACTTC. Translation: CASSLKGGYQETQYF.

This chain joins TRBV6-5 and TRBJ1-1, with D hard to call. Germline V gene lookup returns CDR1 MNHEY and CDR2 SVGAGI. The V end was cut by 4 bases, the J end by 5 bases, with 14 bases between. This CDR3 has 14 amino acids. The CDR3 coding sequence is TGTGCCAGCAGTTTTGGTCAGTCCAGGACTGAAGCTTTCTTT. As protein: CASSFGQSRTEAFF.

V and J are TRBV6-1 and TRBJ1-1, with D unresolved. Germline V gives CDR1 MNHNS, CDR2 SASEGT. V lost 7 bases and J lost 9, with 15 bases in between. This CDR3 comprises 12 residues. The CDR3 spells CASIWRVSQAFF. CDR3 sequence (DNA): TGTGCCAGCATCTGGAGGGTCTCGCAAGCTTTCTTT.

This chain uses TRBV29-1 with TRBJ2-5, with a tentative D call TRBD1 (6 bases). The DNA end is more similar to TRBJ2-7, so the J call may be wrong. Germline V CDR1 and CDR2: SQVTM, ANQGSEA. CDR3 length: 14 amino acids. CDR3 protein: CSVGLQGPAYEQYF. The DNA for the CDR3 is TGCAGCGTTGGTCTCCAGGGGCCCGCCTACGAGCAGTACTTC.

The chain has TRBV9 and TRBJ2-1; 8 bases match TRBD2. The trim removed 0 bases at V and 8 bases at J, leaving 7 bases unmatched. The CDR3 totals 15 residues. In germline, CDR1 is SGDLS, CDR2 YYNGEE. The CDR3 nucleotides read TGTGCCAGCAGCGTAGGGACTAGCCAGGGCGATGAGCAGTTCTTC. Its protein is CASSVGTSQGDEQFF.

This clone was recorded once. CDR3 DNA: TGTGCCAGCAGATTCGCGGGACAGTTGAATGAAAAACTGTTTTTT. It specifies CASRFAGQLNEKLFF. J is TRBJ1-4 and V is TRBV28, with TRBD1 identical over 7 bases. The trim removed 6 bases at V and 5 bases at J, leaving 9 bases unmatched. The length of the CDR3 is 15 residues. Germline CDR1 reads MDHEN; CDR2 reads SYDVKM.

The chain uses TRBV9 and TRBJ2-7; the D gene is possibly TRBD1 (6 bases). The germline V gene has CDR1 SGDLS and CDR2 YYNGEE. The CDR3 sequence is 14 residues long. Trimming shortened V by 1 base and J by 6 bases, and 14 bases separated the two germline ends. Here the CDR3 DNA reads TGTGCCAGCAGCGTAACAGGGCTGTCGTCCGAGCAGTACTTC. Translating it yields CASSVTGLSSEQYF.

This chain's CDR3 is CASSLAGTGPFYGYTF. In DNA, the CDR3 is TGTGCCAGCAGCTTAGCCGGGACAGGGCCATTCTATGGCTACACCTTC. The chain has TRBV7-2 and TRBJ1-2, with 9 positions matching TRBD1. From germline, CDR1 is SGHTA and CDR2 FQGNSA. The CDR3 contains 16 residues. The V segment lost 0 bases and the J segment 4 bases; nucleotides outside the gene matches: 6.

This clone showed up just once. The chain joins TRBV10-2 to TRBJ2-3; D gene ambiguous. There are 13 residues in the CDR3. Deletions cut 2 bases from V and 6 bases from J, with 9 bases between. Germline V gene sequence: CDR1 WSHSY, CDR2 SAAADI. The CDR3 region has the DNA TGCGCCAGCAGTGAGCTTGTTCTGGATACGCAGTATTTT. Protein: CASSELVLDTQYF.

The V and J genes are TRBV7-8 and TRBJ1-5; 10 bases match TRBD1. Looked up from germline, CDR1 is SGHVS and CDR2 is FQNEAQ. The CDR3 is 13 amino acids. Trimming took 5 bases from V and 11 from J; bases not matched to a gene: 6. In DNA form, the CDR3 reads TGTGCCAGCAGCCGGACAGGGGGTAGGGCCCAGCATTTT. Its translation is CASSRTGGRAQHF. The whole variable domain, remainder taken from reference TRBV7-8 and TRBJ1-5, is GAGVSQSPRYKVAKRGQDVALRCDPISGHVSLFWYQQALGQGPEFLTYFQNEAQLDKSGLPSDRFFAERPEGSVSTLKIQRTQQEDSAVYLCASSRTGGRAQHFGDGTRLSIL.

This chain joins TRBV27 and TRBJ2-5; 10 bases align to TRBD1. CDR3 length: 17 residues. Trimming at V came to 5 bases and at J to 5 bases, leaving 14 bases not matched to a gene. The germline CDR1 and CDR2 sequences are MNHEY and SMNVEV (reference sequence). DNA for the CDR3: TGTGCCAGCAGTCCACGAACAGACAGGGGGCTATCGGAGACCCAGTACTTC. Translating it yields CASSPRTDRGLSETQYF.

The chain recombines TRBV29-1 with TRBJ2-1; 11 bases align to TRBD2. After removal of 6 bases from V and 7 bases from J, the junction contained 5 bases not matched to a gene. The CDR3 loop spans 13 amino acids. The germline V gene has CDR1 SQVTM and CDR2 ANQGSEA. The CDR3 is CSVRGLAENEQFF. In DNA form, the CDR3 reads TGCAGCGTCCGGGGACTAGCGGAAAATGAGCAGTTCTTC.

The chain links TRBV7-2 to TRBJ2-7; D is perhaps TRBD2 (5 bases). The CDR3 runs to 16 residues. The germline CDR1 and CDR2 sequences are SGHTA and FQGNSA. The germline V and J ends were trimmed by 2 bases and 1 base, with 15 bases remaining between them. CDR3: CASSLTGIGRSYEQYF. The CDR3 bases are TGTGCCAGCAGCTTAACCGGGATCGGACGTTCCTACGAGCAGTACTTC.

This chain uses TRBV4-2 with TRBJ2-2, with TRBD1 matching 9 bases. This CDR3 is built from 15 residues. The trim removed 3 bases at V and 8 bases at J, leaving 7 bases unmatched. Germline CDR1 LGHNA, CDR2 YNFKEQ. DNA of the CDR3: TGTGCCAGCAGCCAGGACACAGGGGGCATTGGGGAGCTGTTTTTT. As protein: CASSQDTGGIGELFF.

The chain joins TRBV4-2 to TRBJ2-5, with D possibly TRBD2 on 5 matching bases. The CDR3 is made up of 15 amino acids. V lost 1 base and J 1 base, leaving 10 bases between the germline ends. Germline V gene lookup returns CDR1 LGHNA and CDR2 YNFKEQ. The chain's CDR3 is CASSQVTSGQETQYF. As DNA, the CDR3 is TGTGCCAGCAGCCAAGTAACCAGCGGCCAAGAGACCCAGTACTTC.

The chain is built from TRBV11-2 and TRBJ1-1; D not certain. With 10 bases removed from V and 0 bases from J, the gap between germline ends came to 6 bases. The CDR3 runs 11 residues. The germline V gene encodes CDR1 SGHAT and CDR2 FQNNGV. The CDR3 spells CAIGVNTEAFF. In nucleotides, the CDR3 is TGTGCCATCGGGGTGAACACTGAAGCTTTCTTT. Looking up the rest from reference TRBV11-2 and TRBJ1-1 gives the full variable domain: EAGVAQSPRYKIIEKRQSVAFWCNPISGHATLYWYQQILGQGPKLLIQFQNNGVVDDSQLPKDRFSAERLKGVDSTLKIQPAKLEDSAVYLCAIGVNTEAFFGQGTRLTVV.